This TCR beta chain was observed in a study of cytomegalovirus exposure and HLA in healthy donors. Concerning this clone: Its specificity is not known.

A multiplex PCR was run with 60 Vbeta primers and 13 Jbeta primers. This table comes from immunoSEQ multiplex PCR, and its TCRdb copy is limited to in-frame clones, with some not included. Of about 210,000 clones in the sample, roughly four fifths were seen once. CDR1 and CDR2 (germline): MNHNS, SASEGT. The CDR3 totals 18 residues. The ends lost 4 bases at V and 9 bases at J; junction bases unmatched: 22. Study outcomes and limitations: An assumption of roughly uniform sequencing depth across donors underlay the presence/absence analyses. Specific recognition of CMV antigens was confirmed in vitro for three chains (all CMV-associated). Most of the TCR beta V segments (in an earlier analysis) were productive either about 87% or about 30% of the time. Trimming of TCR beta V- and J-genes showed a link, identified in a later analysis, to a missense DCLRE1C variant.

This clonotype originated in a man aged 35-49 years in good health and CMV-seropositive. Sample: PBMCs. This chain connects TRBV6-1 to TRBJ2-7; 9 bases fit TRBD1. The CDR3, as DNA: TGTGCCAGCAGTGGCCGGACAGGGGCGACCGGTTCAAATGGTGTGCAGTACTTC. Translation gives CASSGRTGATGSNGVQYF.